The clone carrying this T cell receptor beta chain was counted only a few times. Its antigen remains unidentified. These data belong to a study of T cells after yellow fever vaccination. Regarding the study as a whole: Booster sampling recovered most clones from primary vaccination (under 98% CD4, around 88% CD8).

A 5'RACE template-switching step, the method used to make TCR cDNA, added a universal primer site and UMIs. TCRdb re-analysed the 5' RACE reads in MiXCR, keeping a single row per CDR3 protein. Of approximately 330,000 distinct CDR3 sequences listed, roughly an eighth are singletons. Germline values: CDR1 MDHEN, CDR2 SYDVKM. This CDR3 spans 17 amino acids. V lost 4 bases to trimming and J lost 0 bases; unmatched junction nucleotides: 7. The source of this sequence is a man between 18 and 35 years old who received the YFV17D yellow fever vaccine. V is TRBV28 and J is TRBJ2-3; 10 bases map to TRBD2. The sequenced sample was CD4+ T cells sorted from PBMCs, obtained 15 days after the yellow fever booster vaccination. CDR3 amino acids: CASSSPTSGASTDTQYF. The CDR3 DNA reads TGTGCCAGCAGTTCACCCACTAGCGGGGCTAGCACAGATACGCAGTATTTT.